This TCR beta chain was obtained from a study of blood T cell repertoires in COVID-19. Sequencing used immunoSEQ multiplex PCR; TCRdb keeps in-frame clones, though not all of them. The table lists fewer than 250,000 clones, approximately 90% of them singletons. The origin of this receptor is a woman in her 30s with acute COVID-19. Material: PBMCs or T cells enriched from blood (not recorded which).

In nucleotides, the CDR3 is TGTGCCAGCAGTTTAGTCGGCGACAGAACTGAAGCTTTCTTT. The encoded protein is CASSLVGDRTEAFF. V usage is TRBV27 and J usage is TRBJ1-1, with a tentative D call TRBD1 (5 bases). CDR3 length: 14 residues. In germline, CDR1 is MNHEY, CDR2 SMNVEV (reference sequence). Trimming took 2 bases from V and 5 from J, leaving 12 bases between them.